The 27 T cell receptor beta chains in this list originate from one sample, sequenced in a study of metastatic and nonmetastatic thyroid tumors. MiXCR re-clonotyped the PCR reads for TCRdb. The sample shows fewer than 12,000 clones, approximately 12% of them seen only once. Every patient underwent thyroid surgery untreated. The sequencing input was blood. The receptors stem from a female donor with papillary thyroid cancer or a benign thyroid nodule (not recorded which). Some clones in this sample may be carry-over from other donors' samples.

Sample share makes this clone medium-sized. The V call is TRBV6-5, the J call TRBJ2-1; 11 bases are a match to TRBD2. The J segment lost 10 bases and the V segment lost 0 bases, leaving 8 bases of the junction unmatched. CDR1 is MNHEY, CDR2 SVGAGI, per germline. This CDR3 is 16 amino acids long. As DNA, the CDR3 is TGTGCCAGCAGTTACTCGAGAGCGGGGACTAGCGGAGAGCAGTTCTTC. Residues: CASSYSRAGTSGEQFF.

This clone was recorded many times. One base away lies a much larger clone, so this may be a sequencing read error. This chain joins TRBV24-1 and TRBJ1-4; 9 nucleotides line up with TRBD1. After removal of 4 bases from V and 7 bases from J, the junction contained 6 bases not matched to a gene. The CDR3 consists of 15 residues. Per the germline V gene, CDR1 is KGHDR and CDR2 is SFDVKD. CDR3 nucleotide sequence: TGTGCCACCAGTGACCCCGGGACAGGGAGTGAAAAACTGTTTTTT. It codes for CATSDPGTGSEKLFF.

This clone counts as medium-sized. The chain recombines TRBV12-3 or TRBV12-4 with TRBJ1-5, with no clear D. This CDR3 region has 15 residues. V was shortened by 3 bases and J by 2 bases, with 11 bases between the two germline ends. Written as DNA, the CDR3 is TGTGCCAGCAGTTTCGCTGCTGGCGGCAATCAGCCCCAGCATTTT. This gives the protein CASSFAAGGNQPQHF.

This clone occurred many times. The V and J genes are TRBV18 and TRBJ2-3; TRBD2 might be the D (5 bases). Trimming shortened V by 4 bases and J by 7 bases, and 24 bases separated the two germline ends. CDR3 length: 17 amino acids. Germline CDR1 reads KGHSH; CDR2 reads LQKENI. CDR3 amino acids: CASSRITSSLKPNTQYF. For the CDR3, the DNA is TGTGCCAGCTCACGCATAACTAGTAGCCTAAAACCAAATACGCAGTATTTT. The variable domain in full, completed from reference TRBV18 and TRBJ2-3, reads NAGVMQNPRHLVRRRGQEARLRCSPMKGHSHVYWYRQLPEEGLKFMVYLQKENIIDESGMPKERFSAEFPKEGPSILRIQQVVRGDSAAYFCASSRITSSLKPNTQYFGPGTRLTVL.

Sample share makes this clone medium-sized. This chain connects TRBV6-1 to TRBJ1-2; TRBD1 aligns across 9 bases. CDR1 and CDR2 from the germline V gene are MNHNS and SASEGT. With 2 bases clipped from V and 8 bases from J, the junction kept 9 bases outside the gene matches. The CDR3 covers 15 residues. The CDR3 is CASSEYTGQGPGYTF. The CDR3 DNA reads as TGTGCCAGCAGTGAATACACGGGACAGGGACCCGGCTACACCTTC.

This chain joins TRBV7-9 and TRBJ1-2; D is ambiguous. The germline CDR1 and CDR2 sequences are SEHNR and FQNEAQ (reference sequence). The V end was cut by 7 bases, the J end by 8 bases, with 14 bases between. The length of the CDR3 is 12 residues. The CDR3 reads CASIVTREGYTF. The CDR3 DNA is TGTGCCAGCATCGTGACACGGGAGGGCTACACCTTC.

This clone occurred many times. The rearrangement joins TRBV20-1 to TRBJ2-1; D uncertain. The CDR3 loop spans 13 amino acids. Germline CDR1 DFQATT, CDR2 SNEGSKA (reference sequence). Deletions cut 2 bases from V and 1 base from J, with 6 bases between. CDR3 sequence reads: CSARLTSYNEQFF. In DNA form, the CDR3 reads TGCAGTGCTAGACTGACTTCCTACAATGAGCAGTTCTTC.

This clone occurred once. The rearrangement joins TRBV5-1 to TRBJ2-7; D is unclear. Per the germline V gene, CDR1 is SGHRS and CDR2 is YFSETQ. The V and J ends lost 3 bases and 4 bases respectively, with 11 bases between them. CDR3 length: 13 residues. The CDR3 protein is CASSSHVAYEQYF. The CDR3 coding sequence is TGCGCCAGCAGCTCACATGTGGCTTACGAGCAGTACTTC.

The sample holds many counts of this clone. One base away lies a much larger clone, so this may be a sequencing read error. This sample includes further DNA sequences coding for the same CDR3. V usage is TRBV4-2 and J usage is TRBJ2-1; 11 nucleotides agree with TRBD2. Germline values: CDR1 LGHNA, CDR2 YNFKEQ. This CDR3 spans 18 amino acids. The CDR3, as DNA: TGTGCCAGCAGCCAAGATGCCCTGGGTCTAGCGGGGGGCAATGAACAGTTCTTC. Its protein product is CASSQDALGLAGGNEQFF.

In its sample, this clone was seen many times. J is TRBJ2-5 and V is TRBV9; TRBD2 matches 8 bases. CDR3 length equals 17 residues. Germline CDR1 and CDR2: SGDLS and YYNGEE. Trimming took 4 bases from V and 5 from J; bases not matched to a gene: 16. The CDR3 here is CASSPPTGGSSRETQYF. The CDR3 DNA follows: TGTGCCAGCAGCCCCCCGACGGGGGGGTCGAGTCGGGAGACCCAGTACTTC.

A word on this clone: The final CDR3 position lacks the conserved phenylalanine or tryptophan, pointing to a likely read error. The rearrangement uses TRBV2 and TRBJ2-5; D remains ambiguous. CDR1 and CDR2 (germline): SNHLY, FYNNEI. V was cut by 6 bases and J by 2 bases, with 13 bases left in between. The CDR3 covers 14 residues. CDR3 sequence reads: CASSRPAEQETQYL. CDR3 coding DNA: TGTGCCAGCAGCCGGCCGGCCGAGCAAGAGACCCAGTACCTC.

This clone occurred many times. V usage is TRBV7-6 and J usage is TRBJ2-5, with TRBD1 as a possible D gene (5 bases). Trimming removed 4 bases from V and 4 bases from J, with 19 bases in between. The CDR3 length is 16 residues. CDR1 and CDR2 from the germline V gene are SGHVS and FNYEAQ. Here the CDR3 DNA reads TGTGCCAGCAGCTCCCTTGGGGCCTCGCTGTCAGAGACCCAGTACTTC. It codes for CASSSLGASLSETQYF. Variable domain in full (rest from reference TRBV7-6 and TRBJ2-5): GAGVSQSPRYKVTKRGQDVALRCDPISGHVSLYWYRQALGQGPEFLTYFNYEAQQDKSGLPNDRFSAERPEGSISTLTIQRTEQRDSAMYRCASSSLGASLSETQYFGPGTRLLVL.

This clone was seen ten or more times. The chain carries TRBV20-1 and TRBJ2-5; 11 nucleotides align to TRBD2. In germline, CDR1 is DFQATT, CDR2 SNEGSKA (reference sequence). This CDR3 spans 15 amino acids. The J segment lost 2 bases and the V segment lost 1 base, leaving 3 bases of the junction unmatched. The CDR3 DNA reads as TGCAGTGCTAGAGGGACTAGCGGGCCTCAAGAGACCCAGTACTTC. It yields the protein CSARGTSGPQETQYF.

By share, this clone ranks as medium-sized. V and J are TRBV10-1 and TRBJ2-5; TRBD2 matches 15 bases. V lost 11 bases and J lost 5; bases outside the gene matches: 6. Germline CDR1 reads WNHNN; CDR2 reads SYGVQD (reference sequence). The CDR3 extends over 14 amino acids. The CDR3 DNA sequence: TGCGCCTGCGGACTAGCGGGGGGGCGGGAGACCCAGTACTTC. Amino acid sequence: CACGLAGGRETQYF.

This clone was observed at least ten times. This may be a read error: a much more frequent sequence differs by one nucleotide. The chain is built from TRBV7-2 and TRBJ2-7, with TRBD2 matching over 8 bases. V shed 5 bases, J shed 6 bases, and the junction held 9 bases outside the gene matches. Germline values: CDR1 SGHTA, CDR2 FQGNSA. The length of the CDR3 is 14 residues. The DNA for the CDR3 is TGTGCCAGCAGCCCGGGACGAGCGGGAGCCGAGCAGTACTTC. Its protein is CASSPGRAGAEQYF.

This chain connects TRBV6-1 to TRBJ1-1; D is unclear. V lost 7 bases and J 5 bases, leaving 14 bases between the germline ends. The CDR3 totals 13 residues. Germline lookup yields CDR1 MNHNS and CDR2 SASEGT. CDR3: CASTRSLGTEAFF. In DNA, the CDR3 is TGTGCCAGCACCCGATCGCTGGGTACTGAAGCTTTCTTT.

This clone came up many times. The gene calls are TRBV3-1 and TRBJ2-7; D is undetermined. This CDR3 has 13 amino acids. CDR1 LGHDT and CDR2 YNNKEL come from the germline V gene (reference sequence). Trimming removed 4 bases at V and 7 bases at J, with 14 bases between. The CDR3, as DNA: TGTGCCAGCAGCCCCGAGGTTGAATGGGAGCAGTACTTC. It yields the protein CASSPEVEWEQYF.

CDR3 amino acids: CAWRQGGSYGYTF. The CDR3 nucleotides read TGTGCCTGGAGACAGGGAGGTAGCTATGGCTACACCTTC. The chain links TRBV30 to TRBJ1-2, with D perhaps TRBD1 (6 bases). CDR3 size: 13 residues. V was trimmed by 3 bases and J by 4 bases, leaving 12 bases between them. Germline CDR1 reads GTSNPN; CDR2 reads SVGIG (reference sequence).

The rearrangement joins TRBV7-8 to TRBJ1-5; D remains unclear. V dropped 6 bases and J dropped 3 bases, with 12 bases sitting between them. CDR1 and CDR2 from the germline V gene are SGHVS and FQNEAQ. The CDR3 contains 14 residues. The CDR3 nucleotides read TGTGCCAGCAGTTACATATCATCCAATCAGCCCCAGCATTTT. Protein sequence: CASSYISSNQPQHF.

This chain connects TRBV2 to TRBJ2-5; 7 bases map to TRBD2. The CDR3 totals 15 residues. Germline-derived CDR1 and CDR2 are SNHLY and FYNNEI. CDR3 region: CSIVPWGGNQETQYF. The CDR3 region has the DNA TGTTCCATCGTCCCCTGGGGGGGAAACCAAGAGACCCAGTACTTC.

This clone was seen ten or more times. The chain has TRBV13 and TRBJ2-5; maybe TRBD1 (6 bases). Germline values: CDR1 PRHDT, CDR2 FYEKMQ (reference sequence). The V end lost 4 bases, the J end lost 4 bases, and 16 bases lay between the germline ends. The CDR3 loop spans 15 amino acids. DNA of the CDR3: TGTGCCAGCAGCTCGAAACAGGGTGCCAGAGAGACCCAGTACTTC. Protein sequence: CASSSKQGARETQYF.

To note about this clone: Compared with germline, one end of the junction differs, possibly owing to a read error. The chain joins TRBV2 to TRBJ1-5; a weak D match, TRBD1 (5 bases). Per the germline V gene, CDR1 is SNHLY and CDR2 is FYNNEI. This CDR3 has 15 residues. CDR3 region: CASRGTGGSNQHQHF. CDR3 sequence (DNA): TGTGCCAGCAGAGGCACCGGGGGAAGCAATCAGCACCAGCATTTT.

In its sample, this clone was seen many times. V gene TRBV5-1 combines with J gene TRBJ1-1, with D maybe TRBD1 (6 bases). Trimming pared 0 bases from V and 3 bases from J, leaving 9 bases between. The CDR3 spans 14 residues. Germline V CDR1 and CDR2: SGHRS, YFSETQ. The CDR3 sequence: CASSLGPGDTEAFF. CDR3 nucleotides: TGCGCCAGCAGCTTGGGACCAGGGGACACTGAAGCTTTCTTT.

The chain recombines TRBV5-4 with TRBJ2-3, with 10 positions matching TRBD1. From germline, CDR1 is SGHNT and CDR2 YYREEE (reference sequence). This CDR3 has 14 residues. The ends lost 4 bases at V and 5 bases at J; junction bases unmatched: 4. CDR3 bases: TGTGCCAGCAGCGGAAGGACAGGGGGAGATACGCAGTATTTT. Translating gives CASSGRTGGDTQYF.

Sample share makes this clone medium-sized. The chain has TRBV12-3 or TRBV12-4 and TRBJ1-1; unclear D gene. Trimming removed 2 bases at V and 3 bases at J, with 19 bases between. This CDR3 is built from 17 residues. CDR3 DNA sequence: TGTGCCAGCAGTTTAATGGTGGCCCGCACCCTGGACACTGAAGCTTTCTTT. This sequence encodes CASSLMVARTLDTEAFF.

In its sample, this clone was seen many times. The chain links TRBV19 to TRBJ2-7, with D possibly TRBD1 on 6 matching bases. Trimming cost V 3 bases and J 3 bases, with 15 bases left between them. The CDR3 spans 15 residues. Germline CDR1 reads LNHDA; CDR2 reads SQIVND (reference sequence). Here the CDR3 reads CASSISSGQHYEQYF. The CDR3 DNA reads as TGTGCCAGTAGTATCTCTTCGGGACAACACTACGAGCAGTACTTC.

This clone was recorded many times. At one end, the junction sequence differs from germline, possibly due to a read error. The V call is TRBV6-6, the J call TRBJ2-1; D not certain. The CDR3 extends over 16 amino acids. CDR1 and CDR2 from the germline V gene are MNHNY and SVGAGI (reference sequence). CDR3 region: CASNYWGPSSYNEQFF. The CDR3 DNA is TGTGCCAGCAATTACTGGGGTCCAAGCTCCTACAATGAGCAGTTCTTC.